Sequencing of this TCR beta chain was carried out in a study of response to subunit inactivated influenza vaccine. MiXCR, applied by TCRdb to the RT-PCR reads, yields one record per CDR3 protein. The repertoire holds about 700,000 distinct CDR3 sequences, with approximately 13% as singletons. The sample holds a few counts of this clonotype. Its antigen is still unknown. Study results and caveats: Every seasonal influenza vaccination brings in few new T cells, the authors suggested.

The source material was PBMCs from blood, sampled 14 to 15 days before vaccination. The clonotype comes from a middle-aged man who received an inactivated influenza vaccine.

The CDR3 is CASSWTSGTQETQYF. The CDR3 DNA is TGCGCCAGCAGCTGGACTAGCGGGACCCAAGAGACCCAGTACTTC. V is TRBV5-1 and J is TRBJ2-5, with 12 bases aligning to TRBD2. The CDR3 sequence is 15 residues long. Per germline, CDR1 SGHRS and CDR2 YFSETQ. The V segment lost 3 bases and the J segment 1 base; nucleotides outside the gene matches: 1.